A single T cell receptor beta chain is shown here with its context. Losses at the gene ends were 8 bases for V and 8 bases for J; bases not matched to a gene: 16. This CDR3 is built from 15 residues. In germline, CDR1 is SGHDT, CDR2 YYEEEE. Participant-given clinical history determined each cohort assignment. Generated by immunoSEQ multiplex PCR, the TCRdb table keeps only in-frame clones and is missing some. The sample includes some 400,000 clones, over 85% of them seen just once. The sample is drawn from a study of blood T cell repertoires in COVID-19. This sequence was found in a woman aged 25 to 39 who had recovered from COVID-19. Material for sequencing was PBMCs or T cells enriched from blood (not recorded which). The genes are TRBV5-6 and TRBJ1-2; 9 nucleotides match TRBD1. The CDR3: CASSYGTGPFQGYTF. The CDR3 region has the DNA TGTGCCAGTTCGTACGGGACAGGGCCTTTTCAGGGCTACACCTTC.